This T cell receptor beta chain was found in a study of graft-versus-host responses after intestinal transplantation. Study-level results: Where graft-donor T cell macrochimerism was present, patients had high graft-versus-host to host-versus-graft clonal ratios in allografts. Recipient marrow showed GvH clones, some seen first in ileum or blood.

With respect to this clone: No antigen is known for it.

Only in-frame clones appear in the TCRdb table, and some are missing; sequencing was by immunoSEQ multiplex PCR. The table has about 38,000 clones, roughly 95% seen once; the top ten hold 0.2% to 0.25%. This specimen was unstimulated CD4+ T cells sorted from spleen or lymph node cells, taken before transplant. This TCR derives from a human donor who was the organ donor for an intestinal transplant.

The CDR3 sequence is CASSPRTGPNGNTIYF. The CDR3 DNA reads as TGTGCCAGCAGCCCTCGGACAGGGCCGAATGGAAACACCATATATTTT. V usage is TRBV7-2 and J usage is TRBJ1-3; 8 bases are shared with TRBD1. Germline CDR1 reads SGHTA; CDR2 reads FQGNSA. The CDR3 consists of 16 residues. V lost 5 bases to trimming and J lost 3 bases; unmatched junction nucleotides: 9.